The sample holds one count of the clone carrying this TCR beta chain. Its antigen is not identified. Researchers prepared the TCRbeta library using unique molecular identifiers, the study reports. TCRdb analysed the PCR reads with MiXCR anew, one entry per CDR3 protein. The table lists 250,000 to 350,000 distinct CDR3 sequences, around 25% of them singletons, with approximately 11% in the top ten. This entry belongs to a study of T-cell reconstitution after alpha-beta-depleted transplantation in children. Whole-study findings and limits: Most T-cell counts and diversity one year after the transplant came from T cells that were newly produced. After transplant, at about two months, alpha-beta T cells were reportedly derived from several hundred expanded graft clones. For some patients, TCRbeta diversity was high at day 60 because of recipient T cells and thymic progenitors that survived.

Germline V gene data show CDR1 as DFQATT and CDR2 as SNEGSKA (reference sequence). V was pared by 4 bases and J by 7 bases, with 12 bases of the junction left unmatched. The CDR3 consists of 15 residues. V gene TRBV20-1 combines with J gene TRBJ2-1, with 8 bases fitting TRBD1. The clonotype was recovered from a male patient between 5 and 17 years old who had a stem cell transplant for acute lymphoblastic leukemia, so the T cells may come from the graft donor. This specimen was PBMCs, mostly from graft donor cells, taken 180 days after TCRalphabeta/CD19-depleted stem cell transplant. CDR3 in amino acids: CSATTWDRWGNEQFF. In nucleotides, the CDR3 is TGCAGTGCTACCACCTGGGACAGGTGGGGGAATGAGCAGTTCTTC.